Each of the 28 T cell receptor beta chains below was sequenced from the same sample in a study of T cell repertoires in cytomegalovirus infection (dated by TCRdb to between 2018 and 2020). TCRdb shows the sequencer as Illumina HiSeq 1500. Starting from the raw public reads, TCRdb applied fastp trimming at Q25, assembled clones with MiXCR and retained in-frame beta chains. CDR3 protein duplicates are merged, each entry listing the most common genes and DNA. The sample table contains some 680,000 distinct CDR3 sequences; only one count was recorded for roughly 35% of them. Around 2.6% of the sample comes from the top ten. Sequenced material: PBMCs. The source of these receptors is a human donor in good health (CMV status not recorded). Some clones in this sample may be carry-over from other donors' samples.

About this clonotype itself: Sequence at one end of the junction differs from germline and may be a read error. The V and J genes are TRBV19 and TRBJ2-1, with D maybe TRBD2 (6 bases). Germline CDR1 reads LNHDA; CDR2 reads SQIVND (reference sequence). The CDR3 runs 14 residues. The chain's CDR3 is CATSISTRGNEQFF. In DNA, the CDR3 is TGTGCCACTAGTATATCGACTAGAGGGAATGAGCAGTTCTTC.

This chain uses TRBV6-5 with TRBJ1-4, with 8 bases aligning to TRBD1. Germline loops: CDR1 MNHEY, CDR2 SVGAGI. V lost 6 bases and J lost 8; bases outside the gene matches: 8. This CDR3 contains 14 residues. The CDR3: CASRDRDRGEKLFF. The CDR3 coding sequence is TGTGCCAGCAGGGACAGGGACAGAGGGGAAAAACTGTTTTTT.

This clonotype was seen repeatedly, ten times or more. J is TRBJ1-1 and V is TRBV10-3, with D unclear. The germline V gene encodes CDR1 ENHRY and CDR2 SYGVKD. The V gene lost 10 bases and the J gene lost 2 bases, with 14 bases spanning the gap. The CDR3 is 13 residues long. CDR3 residues: CATLRWGNTEAFF. The CDR3 DNA follows: TGTGCCACCCTCCGTTGGGGAAACACTGAAGCTTTCTTT.

This sequence joins TRBV28 and TRBJ2-6; D gene ambiguous. V shed 2 bases and J shed 2 bases, with 7 bases lying between them. Germline lookup yields CDR1 MDHEN and CDR2 SYDVKM. The CDR3 spans 15 residues. The CDR3 bases are TGTGCCAGCAGTTTACATCGGGCTGGGGCCAACGTCCTGACTTTC. It is translated as CASSLHRAGANVLTF.

The rearrangement links TRBV2 to TRBJ2-1; possibly TRBD1 or TRBD2 for D (6 bases each). Trimming took off 4 bases at V and 4 bases at J, with 23 bases between the two ends. Germline V lookup: CDR1 SNHLY, CDR2 FYNNEI. The CDR3 loop spans 18 amino acids. The CDR3 DNA is TGTGCCAGCAGTGGATCTCGGGACTCGACAGGAAGGTACAATGAGCAGTTCTTC. Residues: CASSGSRDSTGRYNEQFF. The full variable domain, completed using reference TRBV2 and TRBJ2-1, is EPEVTQTPSHQVTQMGQEVILRCVPISNHLYFYWYRQILGQKVEFLVSFYNNEISEKSEIFDDQFSVERPDGSNFTLKIRSTKLEDSAMYFCASSGSRDSTGRYNEQFFGPGTRLTVL.

This clonotype was found a few times. One end of the junction does not line up with germline, which may come from a read error. The CDR3 region has the DNA TGTGCTAGCAGCTTATCTAAGGGGGCCGAGCAGTACTTC. It codes for CASSLSKGAEQYF. The rearrangement links TRBV7-7 to TRBJ2-7, with 7 bases matching TRBD1. The V gene's germline CDR1 is SSHAT and CDR2 FNYEAQ (reference sequence). The length of the CDR3 is 13 residues.

Turning to this clonotype: The junction shows a germline mismatch at one end, possibly a read error. The rearrangement joins TRBV11-2 to TRBJ1-2, with a possible D match to TRBD1 (6 bases). This CDR3 has 13 residues. The V gene's germline CDR1 is SGHAT and CDR2 FQNNGV. The CDR3 nucleotides are TGTTCCAGCAGCTTACGGGGGCTGGCGGGCTACACCTTC. Translated, it gives CSSSLRGLAGYTF.

This clonotype was seen a handful of times. The CDR3 nucleotides are TGCAGTGCTAGGCCTAGCGGGAGAGAGACCCAGTACTTC. Translation: CSARPSGRETQYF. The chain couples TRBV20-1 to TRBJ2-5, with TRBD2 matching over 10 bases. The length of the CDR3 is 13 residues. Germline V gives CDR1 DFQATT, CDR2 SNEGSKA (reference sequence). V lost 3 bases and J lost 4; bases outside the gene matches: 2.

This clonotype was observed a handful of times. The chain is built from TRBV7-8 and TRBJ2-2, with D tentatively TRBD1 (6 bases). The CDR3 is 14 amino acids. With 5 bases removed from V and 4 bases from J, the gap between germline ends came to 11 bases. Germline V lookup: CDR1 SGHVS, CDR2 FQNEAQ. Here the CDR3 reads CASSPGQSTGELFF. The CDR3 DNA sequence: TGTGCCAGCAGCCCAGGACAGTCCACCGGGGAGCTGTTTTTT. The variable domain in full, with the rest retrieved from reference TRBV7-8 and TRBJ2-2, is GAGVSQSPRYKVAKRGQDVALRCDPISGHVSLFWYQQALGQGPEFLTYFQNEAQLDKSGLPSDRFFAERPEGSVSTLKIQRTQQEDSAVYLCASSPGQSTGELFFGEGSRLTVL.

The CDR3 region has the DNA TGCAGTGCCCTGGACCCTTCCTCTGGAAACACCATATATTTT. Translating it yields CSALDPSSGNTIYF. The rearrangement joins TRBV20-1 to TRBJ1-3, with unresolved D. The CDR3 runs 14 residues. Trimming took off 6 bases at V and 0 bases at J, with 12 bases between the two ends. CDR1 is DFQATT and CDR2 is SNEGSKA in the germline V gene (reference sequence).

This CDR3 is CSARGASGIYNEQFF. CDR3 in DNA: TGCAGTGCAAGGGGGGCTAGCGGGATCTACAATGAGCAGTTCTTC. The chain couples TRBV20-1 to TRBJ2-1; 9 bases match TRBD2. The CDR3 spans 15 residues. Germline assignment: CDR1 DFQATT and CDR2 SNEGSKA (reference sequence). The junction had 9 bases not matched to a gene; V was cut back by 6 bases and J by 3 bases.

This clonotype appeared many times. The genes are TRBV6-1 and TRBJ2-2; D unclear. V lost 4 bases and J lost 5, with 11 bases in between. The CDR3 covers 14 residues. CDR1 and CDR2 from the germline V gene are MNHNS and SASEGT. CDR3 sequence: CASSGPGNTGELFF. CDR3 sequence (DNA): TGTGCCAGCAGTGGCCCGGGTAATACCGGGGAGCTGTTTTTT.

This chain uses TRBV20-1 with TRBJ2-7; TRBD2 matches at 10 bases. Losses at the gene ends were 3 bases for V and 1 base for J; bases not matched to a gene: 12. CDR1 and CDR2 (germline): DFQATT, SNEGSKA (reference sequence). This CDR3 spans 17 amino acids. CDR3 sequence reads: CSASPLVAGGPSYEQYF. In nucleotides, the CDR3 is TGCAGTGCTAGCCCATTGGTAGCGGGAGGCCCTTCCTACGAGCAGTACTTC.

The V and J genes are TRBV5-1 and TRBJ2-1; 7 bases map to TRBD1. J was trimmed by 9 bases and V by 0 bases; bases with no gene match: 9. Germline V gene sequence: CDR1 SGHRS, CDR2 YFSETQ. The CDR3 sequence is 15 residues long. CDR3 coding DNA: TGCGCCAGCAGCTTGGGACAGGGCGGCGTAATTGAGCAGTTCTTC. Translation gives CASSLGQGGVIEQFF.

The rearrangement links TRBV28 to TRBJ1-2, with 7 bases identical to TRBD1. Per germline, CDR1 MDHEN and CDR2 SYDVKM. The CDR3 length is 15 residues. Germline trimming cut 4 bases from V and 1 base from J; bases unmatched to any gene: 6. The CDR3 coding sequence is TGTGCCAGCAGTTCGGGACAGATCGGTAACTATGGCTACACCTTC. Translation: CASSSGQIGNYGYTF.

A word on this clonotype: This CDR3 is missing its conserved last phenylalanine or tryptophan, likely due to a read error. The V call is TRBV11-2, the J call TRBJ1-2, with 10 bases that match TRBD1. Germline V gene sequence: CDR1 SGHAT, CDR2 FQNNGV. The CDR3 has 16 amino acids. V gave up 4 bases and J gave up 7 bases; unmatched junction bases: 12. CDR3 DNA: TGTGCCAGCAGCTCAGTTACCCGGGACAGGGGTCTTGGCTACACCTTA. Its translation: CASSSVTRDRGLGYTL.

The sample holds a few counts of this clonotype. This CDR3 is CASSFDTGRVYGYTF. For the CDR3, the DNA is TGTGCCAGCAGCTTCGATACGGGACGGGTTTATGGCTACACCTTC. This chain uses TRBV5-8 with TRBJ1-2; tentative D call: TRBD1 (5 bases). CDR3 length equals 15 residues. V lost 2 bases to trimming and J lost 5 bases, with 16 bases between them. Germline V CDR1 and CDR2: SGHTS, YDEGEE.

The chain joins TRBV2 to TRBJ1-6; no reliable D call. The ends were cut back, 6 bases at V and 1 base at J, with 10 bases in the middle. The germline CDR1 and CDR2 sequences are SNHLY and FYNNEI. The length of the CDR3 is 15 residues. The CDR3 is CASRVEGSYNSPLHF. In nucleotides, the CDR3 is TGTGCCAGCAGGGTGGAGGGATCCTATAATTCACCCCTCCACTTT.

In this sample, this clonotype turned up a few times. This chain joins TRBV28 and TRBJ2-7; D is possibly TRBD1 (5 bases). Germline V gene lookup returns CDR1 MDHEN and CDR2 SYDVKM. Trimming took 5 bases from V and 13 from J, leaving 15 bases between them. CDR3 length: 11 residues. The CDR3 DNA follows: TGTGCCAGCAGTGATGACAGTGTCATTTACTTC. This sequence encodes CASSDDSVIYF.

This clonotype was detected only once. V gene TRBV2 combines with J gene TRBJ2-7; maybe TRBD2 (6 bases). The ends were cut back, 8 bases at V and 6 bases at J, with 20 bases in the middle. Germline V gene sequence: CDR1 SNHLY, CDR2 FYNNEI. The CDR3 sequence is 14 residues long. The CDR3 coding sequence is TGTGCCAGCTGGAGGGTAGTCGTGTCTGGCGAGCAGTACTTC. Translating it yields CASWRVVVSGEQYF.

The table lists this clonotype with many counts. This chain joins TRBV7-2 and TRBJ2-1; 7 bases align to TRBD1. This CDR3 has 13 amino acids. The germline V gene has CDR1 SGHTA and CDR2 FQGNSA. V gave up 5 bases and J gave up 7 bases; unmatched junction bases: 5. The CDR3 here is CASSEQQGNEQFF. CDR3 coding DNA: TGTGCCAGCAGCGAACAACAGGGGAATGAGCAGTTCTTC.

As to this clonotype: Just one base apart from a much larger clone, this may be a read error. The CDR3 does not close with the conserved phenylalanine or tryptophan, likely indicating a read error. This chain links TRBV5-1 with TRBJ2-7; 9 bases line up with TRBD1. CDR1 is SGHRS and CDR2 is YFSETQ in the germline V gene. After removal of 0 bases from V and 3 bases from J, the junction contained 4 bases not matched to a gene. The CDR3 consists of 15 residues. This CDR3 reads CASSLEPGQGYEQYL. Written as DNA, the CDR3 is TGCGCCAGCAGCTTGGAACCGGGACAGGGCTACGAGCAGTACTTA.

This clonotype came up a few times. The J gene is TRBJ2-2, the V gene TRBV6-1; D is unclear. V lost 2 bases, J lost 4 bases, and 14 bases lay in between. There are 16 residues in the CDR3. Germline CDR1 and CDR2: MNHNS and SASEGT. CDR3 DNA sequence: TGTGCCAGCAGTGAATGGGATTCAACCCTCACCGGGGAGCTGTTTTTT. Its translation: CASSEWDSTLTGELFF.

This rearrangement joins TRBV20-1 to TRBJ2-7, with 14 positions matching TRBD2. The CDR3 has 16 residues. The germline V gene has CDR1 DFQATT and CDR2 SNEGSKA (reference sequence). Germline trimming cut 3 bases from V and 3 bases from J; bases unmatched to any gene: 7. This chain's CDR3 is CSASLTSGRAIYEQYF. As DNA, the CDR3 is TGCAGTGCTAGCTTGACTAGCGGGAGGGCCATCTACGAGCAGTACTTC.

The genes are TRBV27 and TRBJ1-5; 9 bases are a match to TRBD1. This CDR3 has 14 residues. Germline CDR1 is MNHEY and CDR2 is SMNVEV (reference sequence). V trimming: 8 bases; J trimming: 2 bases; junction bases outside the gene matches: 4. DNA for the CDR3: TGTGCCAGCGGACAGGGGAAGGGCAATCAGCCCCAGCATTTT. Encoded protein: CASGQGKGNQPQHF.

This sequence joins TRBV28 and TRBJ2-7; weak D call: TRBD2 (5 bases). The CDR3 contains 12 residues. The ends were cut back, 2 bases at V and 6 bases at J, with 8 bases in the middle. From germline, CDR1 is MDHEN and CDR2 SYDVKM. The CDR3: CASSLMRVEQYF. CDR3 sequence (DNA): TGTGCCAGCAGTTTAATGAGGGTCGAGCAGTACTTC.

The chain employs TRBV30 and TRBJ2-2; possibly TRBD1 for D (6 bases). The length of the CDR3 is 13 residues. From germline, CDR1 is GTSNPN and CDR2 SVGIG (reference sequence). Trimming cost V 2 bases and J 6 bases, with 10 bases left between them. The DNA for the CDR3 is TGTGCCTGGAGTTACAGGGTATCCGGGGAGCTGTTTTTT. The encoded protein is CAWSYRVSGELFF.

This clonotype was picked up a small number of times. This chain links TRBV10-3 with TRBJ2-7, with D possibly being TRBD1 (5 bases). Germline CDR1 is ENHRY and CDR2 is SYGVKD. V lost 4 bases, J lost 3 bases, and 13 bases lay in between. This CDR3 has 14 amino acids. The DNA for the CDR3 is TGTGCCATCAGTGGTGAAGGGGAAGGCTACGAGCAGTACTTC. Its translation: CAISGEGEGYEQYF.